The 26 T cell receptor beta chains below come from one sample, sequenced in a study of cytomegalovirus exposure and HLA in healthy donors. Both 60 Vbeta primers and 13 Jbeta primers went into the PCR. Here immunoSEQ multiplex PCR was the method, and the copy in TCRdb shows in-frame clones only, minus some. Of about 90,000 clones in the sample, about three quarters are singletons; the top ten hold approximately 15%. The sample was PBMCs. These receptors came from a woman in her fifties or sixties in good health and CMV-seropositive.

This chain links TRBV27 with TRBJ2-5; 13 nucleotides agree with TRBD2. The J call may be mistaken, given a closer DNA end match to TRBJ2-7. CDR1 and CDR2 (germline): MNHEY, SMNVEV (reference sequence). This CDR3 has 17 residues. The CDR3 loop is CASSLRGLAGSYYEQYF. For the CDR3, the DNA is TGTGCCAGCAGTTTACGGGGACTAGCGGGAAGCTACTACGAGCAGTACTTC.

The rearrangement joins TRBV7-9 to TRBJ1-3, with TRBD1 matching over 8 bases. Germline assignment: CDR1 SEHNR and CDR2 FQNEAQ (reference sequence). V lost 5 bases and J lost 3; bases outside the gene matches: 3. The CDR3 length is 14 residues. The DNA of the CDR3 is TGTGCCAGCAGCCCGGACAGGGTTGGAAACACCATATATTTT. Translation: CASSPDRVGNTIYF.

V and J are TRBV5-1 and TRBJ2-1, with 7 bases aligning to TRBD2. The CDR3 has 16 residues. The V gene end was trimmed by 2 bases and the J gene end by 0 bases; junction bases not matched to a gene: 5. Germline CDR1 is SGHRS and CDR2 is YFSETQ. The CDR3, as DNA: TGCGCCAGCAGCTTACCTAGCGGAGGCTCCTACAATGAGCAGTTCTTC. Its protein is CASSLPSGGSYNEQFF.

The chain couples TRBV5-1 to TRBJ2-1, with 8 bases that match TRBD1. The CDR3 is made up of 14 amino acids. CDR1 is SGHRS, CDR2 YFSETQ, per germline. V lost 4 bases, J lost 6 bases, and 6 bases stayed unmatched. CDR3 in amino acids: CASSPGQDPNEQFF. CDR3 DNA sequence: TGCGCCAGCAGCCCGGGACAGGACCCCAATGAGCAGTTCTTC.

The V call is TRBV5-1, the J call TRBJ2-3; TRBD2 might be the D (5 bases). Trimming left V 0 bases short and J 0 bases short, with 5 bases between. Germline CDR1 SGHRS, CDR2 YFSETQ. The CDR3 is made up of 14 amino acids. CDR3 nucleotide sequence: TGCGCCAGCAGCTTGGGGACTAGCACAGATACGCAGTATTTT. It translates to CASSLGTSTDTQYF.

The genes are TRBV11-3 and TRBJ2-1; 8 nucleotides line up with TRBD2. The germline V gene encodes CDR1 SGHNT and CDR2 YENEEA. The CDR3 extends over 16 amino acids. Losses at the gene ends were 5 bases for V and 0 bases for J; bases not matched to a gene: 6. The CDR3 spells CASSPGLAGSYNEQFF. The CDR3 DNA reads TGTGCCAGCAGCCCAGGACTAGCAGGCTCCTACAATGAGCAGTTCTTC.

The chain links TRBV4-2 to TRBJ2-7; TRBD2 aligns across 11 bases. The V segment lost 4 bases and the J segment 2 bases; nucleotides outside the gene matches: 7. CDR1 is LGHNA and CDR2 is YNFKEQ in the germline V gene. This CDR3 is 16 amino acids long. CDR3 sequence reads: CASSRSGTSGPYEQYF. The CDR3 coding sequence is TGTGCCAGCAGCCGCTCCGGGACTAGCGGTCCCTACGAGCAGTACTTC.

The V and J genes are TRBV4-1 and TRBJ2-4, with a tentative D call TRBD1 (6 bases). Germline CDR1 and CDR2: MGHRA and YSYEKL. The CDR3 loop spans 14 amino acids. Trimming stripped 6 bases from V and 3 bases from J, with 12 bases between. The CDR3 DNA follows: TGCGCCAGCAGAAGTCCAGGGGACAAAAACATTCAGTACTTC. Residues: CASRSPGDKNIQYF.

The gene calls are TRBV6-6 and TRBJ2-3; 10 positions match TRBD2. With 6 bases clipped from V and 4 bases from J, the junction kept 4 bases outside the gene matches. This CDR3 is 14 amino acids long. The germline V gene encodes CDR1 MNHNY and CDR2 SVGAGI (reference sequence). The CDR3 region is CASRQAGGADTQYF. The CDR3 region has the DNA TGTGCCAGCAGGCAAGCGGGAGGGGCAGATACGCAGTATTTT.

The J gene is TRBJ2-1, the V gene TRBV11-2; TRBD2 matches at 8 bases. V shed 8 bases, J shed 9 bases, and the junction held 15 bases outside the gene matches. Germline V lookup: CDR1 SGHAT, CDR2 FQNNGV. The CDR3 has 15 residues. The CDR3 protein is CASLPGTAGGGEQFF. CDR3 nucleotides: TGTGCCAGCTTACCGGGGACGGCGGGAGGCGGTGAGCAGTTCTTC.

The gene calls are TRBV5-1 and TRBJ2-3, with 10 bases lining up with TRBD1. Germline V lookup: CDR1 SGHRS, CDR2 YFSETQ. The CDR3 is 16 residues long. Losses at the gene ends were 0 bases for V and 3 bases for J; bases not matched to a gene: 4. This chain's CDR3 is CASSLADRGLTDTQYF. The CDR3 DNA sequence: TGCGCCAGCAGCTTGGCAGACAGGGGGCTTACAGATACGCAGTATTTT.

The gene calls are TRBV10-2 and TRBJ1-1; weak D call: TRBD1 (5 bases). The CDR3 loop spans 15 amino acids. Germline assignment: CDR1 WSHSY and CDR2 SAAADI. V dropped 2 bases and J dropped 1 base, with 11 bases sitting between them. The CDR3 is CASSEPSTGNTEAFF. In DNA form, the CDR3 reads TGCGCCAGCAGTGAGCCGAGTACAGGGAACACTGAAGCTTTCTTT.

The chain has TRBV6-4 and TRBJ2-1; 7 nucleotides match TRBD2. This CDR3 contains 15 residues. V shed 3 bases and J 6 bases; nucleotides not matched to a gene: 8. CDR1 is MRHNA and CDR2 is SNTAGT in the germline V gene. In nucleotides, the CDR3 is TGTGCCAGCAGTGATGGGCTAGCGGAAAGCAATGAGCAGTTCTTC. Translation gives CASSDGLAESNEQFF.

This CDR3 reads CASTFGDKTTNEKLFF. CDR3 coding DNA: TGTGCCAGTACCTTCGGGGACAAAACAACTAATGAAAAACTGTTTTTT. The rearrangement links TRBV19 to TRBJ1-4; D perhaps matches TRBD1 (6 bases). CDR3 length equals 16 residues. Trimming pared 7 bases from V and 0 bases from J, leaving 15 bases between. From germline, CDR1 is LNHDA and CDR2 SQIVND (reference sequence). Together with reference TRBV19 and TRBJ1-4, the CDR3 gives the full variable domain: DGGITQSPKYLFRKEGQNVTLSCEQNLNHDAMYWYRQDPGQGLRLIYYSQIVNDFQKGDIAEGYSVSREKKESFPLTVTSAQKNPTAFYLCASTFGDKTTNEKLFFGSGTQLSVL.

This chain joins TRBV28 and TRBJ1-2; weak D call: TRBD1 (5 bases). Germline CDR1 reads MDHEN; CDR2 reads SYDVKM. Trimming stripped 3 bases from V and 5 bases from J, with 13 bases between. This CDR3 comprises 14 residues. DNA of the CDR3: TGTGCCAGCAGTTTGCCGGGACGGGGGTATGGCTACACCTTC. Translating gives CASSLPGRGYGYTF.

For this clone: One end of the junction fails to match germline, which may point to a read error. V gene TRBV7-9 combines with J gene TRBJ1-4, with 8 bases identical to TRBD1. There are 16 residues in the CDR3. Per germline, CDR1 SEHNR and CDR2 FQNEAQ (reference sequence). CDR3 DNA sequence: TGTTCCAGCAGGCCCCGGACAGGGAAGGGGCATGAAAAACTGTTTTTT. This translates into CSSRPRTGKGHEKLFF.

The table lists this clone with a few counts. This chain connects TRBV6-5 to TRBJ2-1; D not certain. The CDR3 totals 14 residues. The V gene lost 10 bases and the J gene lost 6 bases, with 19 bases spanning the gap. Germline CDR1 MNHEY, CDR2 SVGAGI. The CDR3 is CATKTAGLINEQFF. CDR3 bases: TGTGCCACCAAAACGGCAGGATTAATCAATGAGCAGTTCTTC.

This clone appeared a few times. The chain has TRBV11-2 and TRBJ1-2; 7 bases line up with TRBD1. J was trimmed by 4 bases and V by 5 bases; bases with no gene match: 7. This CDR3 has 14 residues. Germline lookup yields CDR1 SGHAT and CDR2 FQNNGV. Written as DNA, the CDR3 is TGTGCCAGCAGCCCTCTGGGGGACAGCTATGGCTACACCTTC. This codes for CASSPLGDSYGYTF.

This clone came up once. The CDR3 DNA follows: TGCGCCAGCAGCCAAGGGTACTGGGGACAGGTCTCCTACGAGCAGTACTTC. Its protein is CASSQGYWGQVSYEQYF. The J gene is TRBJ2-7, the V gene TRBV4-3; 8 bases match TRBD1. Germline V gene lookup returns CDR1 LGHNA and CDR2 YSLEER. The CDR3 loop spans 17 amino acids. Trimming at V came to 1 base and at J to 0 bases, leaving 8 bases not matched to a gene.

V and J are TRBV7-3 and TRBJ1-6; 9 bases map to TRBD1. CDR1 and CDR2 (germline): SGHTA, FQGTGA. J lost 9 bases, V lost 8 bases, and 5 bases had no gene match. The CDR3 extends over 13 amino acids. The CDR3 sequence is CASGRDRASPLHF. In DNA form, the CDR3 reads TGTGCCAGCGGTCGGGACAGGGCTTCACCCCTCCACTTT.

V is TRBV2 and J is TRBJ1-5; 10 bases are a match to TRBD1. Per the germline V gene, CDR1 is SNHLY and CDR2 is FYNNEI. The CDR3 is 15 residues long. Losses at the gene ends were 10 bases for V and 2 bases for J; bases not matched to a gene: 8. The DNA for the CDR3 is TGTGCCACTCGACCCGGGACAGGGGGCAATCAGCCCCAGCATTTT. The encoded protein is CATRPGTGGNQPQHF.

V gene TRBV11-2 combines with J gene TRBJ2-1; weak D call: TRBD1 (6 bases). Trimming removed 4 bases at V and 10 bases at J, with 23 bases between. Germline V gene sequence: CDR1 SGHAT, CDR2 FQNNGV. This CDR3 comprises 16 residues. In DNA form, the CDR3 reads TGTGCCAGCAGCTCCCACAGGGTTCCCGTACGGGACGAGCAGTTCTTC. Amino acid sequence: CASSSHRVPVRDEQFF.

The chain couples TRBV7-9 to TRBJ2-6; D is perhaps TRBD2 (5 bases). V gave up 10 bases and J gave up 0 bases, with 10 bases separating them. This CDR3 is built from 14 residues. The germline V gene encodes CDR1 SEHNR and CDR2 FQNEAQ (reference sequence). CDR3 amino acids: CATARDSGANVLTF. CDR3 in DNA: TGTGCCACGGCGAGGGACTCTGGGGCCAACGTCCTGACTTTC. Drawing the rest from reference TRBV7-9 and TRBJ2-6, the complete variable domain is DTGVSQNPRHKITKRGQNVTFRCDPISEHNRLYWYRQTLGQGPEFLTYFQNEAQLEKSRLLSDRFSAERPKGSFSTLEIQRTEQGDSAMYLCATARDSGANVLTFGAGSRLTVL.

A note on this clone: One end of the junction does not line up with germline, which may come from a read error. The chain links TRBV7-7 to TRBJ2-5, with no clear D. The length of the CDR3 is 13 residues. CDR1 and CDR2 from the germline V gene are SSHAT and FNYEAQ (reference sequence). CDR3 nucleotide sequence: TGTGCTAGCAGCTTAGGCTATCGAGAGACCCAGTACTTC. Protein product: CASSLGYRETQYF.

This clone has just a few counts. The genes are TRBV9 and TRBJ2-1; maybe TRBD1 (6 bases). Germline V lookup: CDR1 SGDLS, CDR2 YYNGEE. With 2 bases removed from V and 10 bases from J, the gap between germline ends came to 10 bases. The CDR3 covers 12 residues. CDR3 loop: CASSVPGTEQFF. The CDR3 region has the DNA TGTGCCAGCAGCGTCCCCGGGACAGAGCAGTTCTTC.

In DNA form, the CDR3 reads TGTGCCAGCAGACAGGAAACCTACGAGCAGTACTTC. This sequence encodes CASRQETYEQYF. V is TRBV6-6 and J is TRBJ2-7; a possible D gene is TRBD1 (5 bases). Germline CDR1 and CDR2: MNHNY and SVGAGI (reference sequence). The CDR3 contains 12 residues. With 6 bases removed from V and 2 bases from J, the gap between germline ends came to 8 bases.